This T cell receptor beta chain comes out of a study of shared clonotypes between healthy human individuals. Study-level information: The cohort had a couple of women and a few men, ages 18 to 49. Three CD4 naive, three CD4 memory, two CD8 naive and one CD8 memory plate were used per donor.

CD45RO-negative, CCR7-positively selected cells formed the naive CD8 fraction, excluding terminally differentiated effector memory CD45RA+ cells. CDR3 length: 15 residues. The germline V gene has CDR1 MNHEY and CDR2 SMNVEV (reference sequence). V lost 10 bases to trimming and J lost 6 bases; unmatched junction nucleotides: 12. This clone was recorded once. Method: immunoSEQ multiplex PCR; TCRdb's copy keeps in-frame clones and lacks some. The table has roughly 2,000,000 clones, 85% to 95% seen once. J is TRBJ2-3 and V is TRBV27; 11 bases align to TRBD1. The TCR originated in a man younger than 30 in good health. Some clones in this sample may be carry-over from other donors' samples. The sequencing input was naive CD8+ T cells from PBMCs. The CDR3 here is CATAARDRGYDTQYF. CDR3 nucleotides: TGTGCCACCGCGGCCCGGGACAGGGGGTACGATACGCAGTATTTT.